One sample yielded the 18 T cell receptor beta chains listed below, sequenced in a study of circulating tumor DNA in untreated peripheral T-cell lymphoma. TCRdb keeps only in-frame clones here, not all; method: immunoSEQ multiplex PCR. The sample consists of about 400 clones, roughly 86% of them appearing once. Sequenced input: cell-free DNA from blood serum. These TCRs come from a human donor with peripheral T-cell lymphoma.

The chain uses TRBV6-1 and TRBJ1-4; possibly TRBD1 for D (5 bases). Germline V gives CDR1 MNHNS, CDR2 SASEGT. The V end was cut by 8 bases, the J end by 5 bases, with 12 bases between. The CDR3 is 13 amino acids. The CDR3 is CASGGGRNEKLFF. CDR3 nucleotide sequence: TGTGCCAGCGGCGGGGGGAGGAATGAAAAACTGTTTTTT.

V gene TRBV9 combines with J gene TRBJ1-1; no firm D call. The length of the CDR3 is 13 residues. The germline V gene has CDR1 SGDLS and CDR2 YYNGEE. V was trimmed by 3 bases and J by 5 bases, leaving 11 bases between them. CDR3 in amino acids: CASSESRATEAFF. CDR3 sequence (DNA): TGTGCCAGCAGCGAATCCCGGGCGACTGAAGCTTTCTTT.

The chain carries TRBV18 and TRBJ1-1, with D unresolved. Germline lookup yields CDR1 KGHSH and CDR2 LQKENI. V was cut by 3 bases and J by 3 bases, with 14 bases left in between. The CDR3 is made up of 15 amino acids. As DNA, the CDR3 is TGTGCCAGCTCACCCGCTTCGAGGGTGGACACTGAAGCTTTCTTT. Its translation is CASSPASRVDTEAFF.

This chain joins TRBV11-2 and TRBJ2-1; no clear D gene. The CDR3 runs to 12 residues. CDR1 and CDR2 (germline): SGHAT, FQNNGV. V shed 2 bases and J shed 14 bases, with 13 bases lying between them. The CDR3 region is CASSLTGDGEFF. CDR3 nucleotides: TGTGCCAGCAGCTTAACTGGGGATGGAGAGTTCTTC. The whole variable domain, remainder taken from reference TRBV11-2 and TRBJ2-1, is EAGVAQSPRYKIIEKRQSVAFWCNPISGHATLYWYQQILGQGPKLLIQFQNNGVVDDSQLPKDRFSAERLKGVDSTLKIQPAKLEDSAVYLCASSLTGDGEFFGPGTRLTVL.

The rearrangement uses TRBV4-3 and TRBJ2-5; TRBD2 matches at 7 bases. CDR1 is LGHNA, CDR2 YSLEER, per germline. The ends lost 4 bases at V and 5 bases at J; junction bases unmatched: 16. The CDR3 has 17 residues. CDR3 sequence: CASSLGSGGGLRETQYF. DNA of the CDR3: TGCGCCAGCAGCCTGGGGTCGGGGGGAGGGTTGAGGGAGACCCAGTACTTC.

This clone has only one observation. The chain couples TRBV29-1 to TRBJ2-3, with a weak D call TRBD2 (6 bases). Germline V gene sequence: CDR1 SQVTM, CDR2 ANQGSEA. V gave up 0 bases and J gave up 2 bases, with 18 bases separating them. CDR3 length: 17 amino acids. CDR3 bases: TGCAGCGTTGAAGATTTAAGGCGGGGTGGATACACAGATACGCAGTATTTT. Translating gives CSVEDLRRGGYTDTQYF.

V is TRBV4-1 and J is TRBJ2-7; TRBD1 or TRBD2 may be the D gene (5 bases each). Germline CDR1 and CDR2: MGHRA and YSYEKL. The CDR3 sequence is 15 residues long. Trimming removed 8 bases from V and 2 bases from J, with 19 bases in between. The CDR3 nucleotides read TGCGCCAGCCAAGACCCGGGACGCAGCACCTACGAGCAGTACTTC. This codes for CASQDPGRSTYEQYF.

The chain couples TRBV14 to TRBJ1-2, with D uncertain. The CDR3 length is 15 residues. CDR1 is SGHDN and CDR2 is FVKESK in the germline V gene. Deletions cut 3 bases from V and 4 bases from J, with 15 bases between. The CDR3 region is CASSQDRYSAYGYTF. In DNA form, the CDR3 reads TGTGCCAGCAGCCAGGATAGGTACAGCGCCTATGGCTACACCTTC.

The chain has TRBV2 and TRBJ2-5; TRBD2 is a possible D gene (5 bases). The CDR3 is 19 amino acids. The V end was cut by 11 bases, the J end by 2 bases, with 33 bases between. CDR1 SNHLY and CDR2 FYNNEI come from the germline V gene. CDR3 DNA sequence: TGTGCCTCAGCCCCCGTGTGGGAGTCGGTTGATCGACAACAAGAGACCCAGTACTTC. Its translation: CASAPVWESVDRQQETQYF. Combining the CDR3 with reference TRBV2 and TRBJ2-5 gives the whole variable domain EPEVTQTPSHQVTQMGQEVILRCVPISNHLYFYWYRQILGQKVEFLVSFYNNEISEKSEIFDDQFSVERPDGSNFTLKIRSTKLEDSAMYFCASAPVWESVDRQQETQYFGPGTRLLVL.

The V call is TRBV11-2, the J call TRBJ2-1; TRBD2 aligns across 10 bases. The trim removed 1 base at V and 7 bases at J, leaving 10 bases unmatched. Germline CDR1 and CDR2: SGHAT and FQNNGV. This CDR3 spans 17 amino acids. CDR3 sequence: CASSLGGSGRASNEQFF. CDR3 coding DNA: TGTGCCAGCAGCTTAGGGGGGAGCGGGAGGGCCTCAAATGAGCAGTTCTTC.

This clone showed up just a few times. V and J are TRBV6-5 and TRBJ1-2, with D unclear. This CDR3 has 15 amino acids. Trimming cost V 0 bases and J 7 bases, with 15 bases left between them. In germline, CDR1 is MNHEY, CDR2 SVGAGI. The CDR3: CASSYSSGGPSGYTF. In DNA form, the CDR3 reads TGTGCCAGCAGTTACTCCTCAGGAGGTCCGAGTGGCTACACCTTC.

In DNA form, the CDR3 reads TGCGCCAGCAGTGAGTCGGGGGATCAGCCCCAGCATTTT. Its translation is CASSESGDQPQHF. The rearrangement joins TRBV10-2 to TRBJ1-5; tentatively, D is TRBD1 (5 bases). The CDR3 is 13 amino acids. The V end lost 0 bases, the J end lost 5 bases, and 5 bases lay between the germline ends. Germline assignment: CDR1 WSHSY and CDR2 SAAADI.

The chain carries TRBV4-1 and TRBJ1-5, with D perhaps matching TRBD1 (5 bases). The germline V and J ends were trimmed by 4 bases and 10 bases, with 20 bases remaining between them. The length of the CDR3 is 15 residues. Per germline, CDR1 MGHRA and CDR2 YSYEKL. In DNA form, the CDR3 reads TGCGCCAGCAGCCCTAGTTCAGGGTCTGGCGGACCCCAGCATTTT. It encodes CASSPSSGSGGPQHF.

Only one count was recorded for this clone. The rearrangement joins TRBV2 to TRBJ1-3; D is ambiguous. Germline assignment: CDR1 SNHLY and CDR2 FYNNEI. Trimming took off 6 bases at V and 2 bases at J, with 8 bases between the two ends. The CDR3 extends over 13 amino acids. CDR3 amino acids: CASSNSAGNTIYF. The CDR3 DNA reads as TGTGCCAGCAGCAACTCGGCTGGAAACACCATATATTTT.

The chain joins TRBV4-1 to TRBJ2-7; maybe TRBD2 (6 bases). Germline V gene data show CDR1 as MGHRA and CDR2 as YSYEKL. V dropped 3 bases and J dropped 0 bases, with 12 bases sitting between them. The CDR3 contains 15 residues. For the CDR3, the DNA is TGCGCCAGCAGCCAGCTAGCGTTCTCCTCCTACGAGCAGTACTTC. Residues: CASSQLAFSSYEQYF.

The CDR3 sequence is CASSFASGGQETQYF. The CDR3 DNA reads TGCGCCAGCAGCTTCGCTAGCGGGGGCCAAGAGACCCAGTACTTC. The rearrangement links TRBV5-1 to TRBJ2-5; TRBD2 agrees at 10 bases. CDR1 SGHRS and CDR2 YFSETQ come from the germline V gene. V gave up 2 bases and J gave up 1 base; unmatched junction bases: 2. CDR3 length: 15 residues.

This clone was counted between two and nine times. The chain links TRBV19 to TRBJ1-1; unclear D gene. Germline CDR1 LNHDA, CDR2 SQIVND (reference sequence). Trimming cost V 7 bases and J 0 bases, with 15 bases left between them. The length of the CDR3 is 15 residues. The CDR3 loop reads CASTITAGMNTEAFF. The CDR3 DNA is TGTGCCAGTACCATTACGGCGGGAATGAACACTGAAGCTTTCTTT.

The rearrangement links TRBV18 to TRBJ2-1; 10 bases match TRBD2. After removal of 4 bases from V and 4 bases from J, the junction contained 7 bases not matched to a gene. The CDR3 is made up of 16 amino acids. Germline-derived CDR1 and CDR2 are KGHSH and LQKENI. The CDR3 coding sequence is TGTGCCAGCTCACACCGGACTAGCGGAGTTTACAATGAGCAGTTCTTC. Protein: CASSHRTSGVYNEQFF.